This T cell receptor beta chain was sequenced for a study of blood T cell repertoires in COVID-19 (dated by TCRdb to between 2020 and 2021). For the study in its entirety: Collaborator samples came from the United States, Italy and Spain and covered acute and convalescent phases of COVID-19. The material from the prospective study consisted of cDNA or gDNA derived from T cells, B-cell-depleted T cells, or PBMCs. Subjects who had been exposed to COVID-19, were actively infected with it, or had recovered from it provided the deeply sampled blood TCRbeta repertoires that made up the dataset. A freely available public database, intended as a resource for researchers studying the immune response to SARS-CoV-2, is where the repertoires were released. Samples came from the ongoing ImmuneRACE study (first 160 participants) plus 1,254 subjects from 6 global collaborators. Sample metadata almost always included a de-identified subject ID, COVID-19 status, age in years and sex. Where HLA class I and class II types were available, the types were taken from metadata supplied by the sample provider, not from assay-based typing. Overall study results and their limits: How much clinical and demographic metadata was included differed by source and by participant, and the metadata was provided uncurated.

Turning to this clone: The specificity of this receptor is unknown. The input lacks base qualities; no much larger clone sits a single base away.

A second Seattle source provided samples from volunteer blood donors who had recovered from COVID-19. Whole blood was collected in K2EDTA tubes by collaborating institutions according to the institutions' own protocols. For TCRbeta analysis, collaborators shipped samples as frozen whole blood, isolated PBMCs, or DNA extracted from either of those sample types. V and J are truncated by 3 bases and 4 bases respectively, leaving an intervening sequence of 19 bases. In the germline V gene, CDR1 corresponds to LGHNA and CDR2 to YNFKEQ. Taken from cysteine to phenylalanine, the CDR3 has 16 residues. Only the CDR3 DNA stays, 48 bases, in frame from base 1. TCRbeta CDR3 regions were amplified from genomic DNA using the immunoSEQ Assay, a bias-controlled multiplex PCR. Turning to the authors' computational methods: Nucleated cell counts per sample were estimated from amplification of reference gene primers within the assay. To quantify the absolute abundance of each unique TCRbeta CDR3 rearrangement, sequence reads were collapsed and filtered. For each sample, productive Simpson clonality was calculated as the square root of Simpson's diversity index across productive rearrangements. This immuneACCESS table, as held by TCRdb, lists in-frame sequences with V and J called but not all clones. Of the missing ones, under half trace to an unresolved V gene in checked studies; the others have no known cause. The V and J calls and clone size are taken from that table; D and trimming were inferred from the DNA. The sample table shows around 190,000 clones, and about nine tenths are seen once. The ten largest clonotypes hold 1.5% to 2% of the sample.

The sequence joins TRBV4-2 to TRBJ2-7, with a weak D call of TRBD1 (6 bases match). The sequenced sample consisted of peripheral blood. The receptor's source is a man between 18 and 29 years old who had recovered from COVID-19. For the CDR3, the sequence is CASSQGTGTLKYEQYF. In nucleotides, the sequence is TGTGCCAGCAGCCAGGGGACCGGGACACTGAAATACGAGCAGTACTTC.